The 27 T cell receptor beta chains below come from one sample, sequenced in a study of OX40 agonist ivuxolimab in advanced cancers. Here immunoSEQ multiplex PCR was the method, and the copy in TCRdb shows in-frame clones only, minus some. The data show about 14,000 clones, 82% seen once. Here the sequenced sample was CD4+ or CD8+ T cells sorted from blood, taken in a trial of the OX40 agonist ivuxolimab. The receptors stem from an adult with an advanced solid tumor such as melanoma, head and neck, liver or kidney cancer.

Concerning this clone: The junction and the germline gene differ at one end; a read error may be behind it. The chain has TRBV7-8 and TRBJ1-1; D might be TRBD1 (6 bases). The CDR3 extends over 12 amino acids. Germline CDR1 is SGHVS and CDR2 is FQNEAQ. CDR3 nucleotides: TGTGCCAGCAGCTTAGGGACAGCCCAACATCGCTTT. Translating it yields CASSLGTAQHRF. Filled out from reference TRBV7-8 and TRBJ1-1, the complete variable domain reads GAGVSQSPRYKVAKRGQDVALRCDPISGHVSLFWYQQALGQGPEFLTYFQNEAQLDKSGLPSDRFFAERPEGSVSTLKIQRTQQEDSAVYLCASSLGTAQHRFGQGTRLTVV.

The J gene is TRBJ1-1, the V gene TRBV7-9; unclear D gene. The V gene lost 1 base and the J gene lost 5 bases, with 11 bases spanning the gap. Germline lookup yields CDR1 SEHNR and CDR2 FQNEAQ (reference sequence). The CDR3 loop spans 14 amino acids. CDR3 protein: CASSLVGVGTEAFF. The DNA for the CDR3 is TGTGCCAGCAGCTTAGTGGGCGTCGGGACTGAAGCTTTCTTT.

Here the CDR3 DNA reads TGTGCCAGCAGTCCGAACCTTCAGGATCAGCCCCAGCATTTT. Translating it yields CASSPNLQDQPQHF. The rearrangement joins TRBV27 to TRBJ1-5; the D is unclear. This CDR3 has 14 residues. Trimming took 5 bases from V and 5 from J, leaving 13 bases between them. The germline V gene has CDR1 MNHEY and CDR2 SMNVEV (reference sequence).

This clone was observed a handful of times. The chain uses TRBV30 and TRBJ2-7; the D gene is possibly TRBD1 (6 bases). V lost 3 bases to trimming and J lost 2 bases, with 11 bases between them. The CDR3 has 13 residues. Germline V lookup: CDR1 GTSNPN, CDR2 SVGIG (reference sequence). CDR3 bases: TGTGCCTGGAGCGGGACATTTACCTACGAGCAGTACTTC. Its protein product is CAWSGTFTYEQYF.

This chain joins TRBV27 and TRBJ2-5, with 9 bases aligning to TRBD1. V lost 6 bases to trimming and J lost 7 bases; unmatched junction nucleotides: 9. Germline-derived CDR1 and CDR2 are MNHEY and SMNVEV (reference sequence). The CDR3 contains 14 residues. DNA of the CDR3: TGTGCCAGCAGATCCGAGGACAGGGGAGTGACCCAGTACTTC. It codes for CASRSEDRGVTQYF.

The J gene is TRBJ2-7, the V gene TRBV4-2; TRBD2 matches at 10 bases. Germline values: CDR1 LGHNA, CDR2 YNFKEQ. Trimming cost V 0 bases and J 0 bases; bases outside gene matches: 2. CDR3 length: 16 residues. The CDR3 DNA reads TGTGCCAGCAGCCAAGACCCTAGCGGGAGCTCCTACGAGCAGTACTTC. Its translation: CASSQDPSGSSYEQYF.

The chain uses TRBV4-3 and TRBJ2-7; weak D call: TRBD2 (5 bases). V was shortened by 4 bases and J by 8 bases, with 18 bases between the two germline ends. Germline V gives CDR1 LGHNA, CDR2 YSLEER. The CDR3 covers 14 residues. The chain's CDR3 is CASSPGQAASQQYF. The CDR3 nucleotides read TGCGCCAGCAGCCCCGGCCAGGCGGCTAGCCAGCAGTACTTC.

The V call is TRBV4-2, the J call TRBJ1-2; TRBD1 might be the D (5 bases). The V and J ends lost 0 bases and 6 bases respectively, with 11 bases between them. CDR3 size: 14 residues. Germline V gene data show CDR1 as LGHNA and CDR2 as YNFKEQ. CDR3 bases: TGTGCCAGCAGCCAAGATTCAGGGATGGATGGCTACACCTTC. This gives the protein CASSQDSGMDGYTF.

The rearrangement joins TRBV9 to TRBJ2-7; D is undetermined. This CDR3 is 12 amino acids long. Germline V lookup: CDR1 SGDLS, CDR2 YYNGEE. Trimming took off 3 bases at V and 6 bases at J, with 10 bases between the two ends. The CDR3 sequence is CASSAEGREQYF. DNA for the CDR3: TGTGCCAGCAGCGCTGAAGGGCGCGAGCAGTACTTC.

The chain recombines TRBV6-1 with TRBJ1-5, with a weak D call TRBD1 (5 bases). Germline V gives CDR1 MNHNS, CDR2 SASEGT. Deletions cut 3 bases from V and 3 bases from J, with 9 bases between. This CDR3 comprises 14 residues. The CDR3 protein is CASSDRDDNQPQHF. CDR3 nucleotides: TGTGCCAGCAGTGACAGGGACGACAATCAGCCCCAGCATTTT.

This clone showed up just a few times. The genes are TRBV14 and TRBJ1-1; D gene ambiguous. Trimming took 3 bases from V and 0 from J, leaving 5 bases between them. CDR1 SGHDN and CDR2 FVKESK come from the germline V gene. The CDR3 has 13 amino acids. The CDR3 nucleotides read TGTGCCAGCAGCCACACCGTGAACACTGAAGCTTTCTTT. This encodes CASSHTVNTEAFF.

The chain recombines TRBV27 with TRBJ2-3; TRBD1 matches at 7 bases. The CDR3 is 14 amino acids. Trimming took 6 bases from V and 3 from J; bases not matched to a gene: 6. The V gene's germline CDR1 is MNHEY and CDR2 SMNVEV (reference sequence). The CDR3 is CASRDRVRTDTQYF. DNA for the CDR3: TGTGCCAGCAGAGACAGGGTTCGGACAGATACGCAGTATTTT.

CDR3 DNA: TGTGCCAGCAACAATGCCGAGCCTATTCAGTACTTC. Its translation: CASNNAEPIQYF. V usage is TRBV5-6 and J usage is TRBJ2-4; D gene ambiguous. In germline, CDR1 is SGHDT, CDR2 YYEEEE. The CDR3 extends over 12 amino acids. V was trimmed by 6 bases and J by 10 bases, leaving 14 bases between them.

This clone was counted once. V and J are TRBV15 and TRBJ2-7, with TRBD1 matching over 8 bases. The V gene's germline CDR1 is LNHNV and CDR2 YYDKDF (reference sequence). V was clipped by 4 bases and J by 1 base; unmatched bases: 6. There are 15 residues in the CDR3. The CDR3 DNA reads TGTGCCACCAGCACCGAGGGGACAGGATCCTACGAGCAGTACTTC. Residues: CATSTEGTGSYEQYF.

This clone was counted between two and nine times. This sequence joins TRBV28 and TRBJ2-3; D is perhaps TRBD1 or TRBD2 (5 bases each). CDR1 and CDR2 (germline): MDHEN, SYDVKM. CDR3 length: 14 amino acids. Trimming stripped 8 bases from V and 5 bases from J, with 17 bases between. The CDR3 loop reads CASLRGGGLDTQYF. For the CDR3, the DNA is TGTGCCAGCCTACGAGGTGGGGGTTTAGATACGCAGTATTTT.

The chain couples TRBV27 to TRBJ2-1; D gene unclear. V lost 6 bases to trimming and J lost 3 bases, with 9 bases between them. Germline lookup yields CDR1 MNHEY and CDR2 SMNVEV (reference sequence). The CDR3 runs 13 residues. CDR3 loop: CASSLAHYNEQFF. In DNA form, the CDR3 reads TGTGCCAGCAGCCTTGCTCACTACAATGAGCAGTTCTTC.

The chain carries TRBV28 and TRBJ2-7; 8 bases are shared with TRBD1. This CDR3 spans 14 amino acids. V lost 4 bases, J lost 2 bases, and 4 bases stayed unmatched. Germline loops: CDR1 MDHEN, CDR2 SYDVKM. Here the CDR3 reads CASSSRDRTYEQYF. CDR3 DNA: TGTGCCAGCAGTTCCCGGGACAGGACCTACGAGCAGTACTTC.

The gene calls are TRBV28 and TRBJ1-2; possibly TRBD1 for D (5 bases). Germline CDR1 reads MDHEN; CDR2 reads SYDVKM. V was pared by 8 bases and J by 11 bases, with 24 bases between. The CDR3 runs to 14 residues. CDR3 nucleotides: TGTGCCAGCGACTTTCGACAGTTCCCCGGAAGGTACACCTTC. Amino acids: CASDFRQFPGRYTF.

For the CDR3, the DNA is TGTGCCAGCAGTTATCGATCCGGAAACACCATATATTTT. Translated, it gives CASSYRSGNTIYF. The chain carries TRBV6-5 and TRBJ1-3; D gene ambiguous. The V and J ends lost 3 bases and 4 bases respectively, with 7 bases between them. The germline CDR1 and CDR2 sequences are MNHEY and SVGAGI. CDR3 size: 13 residues.

V and J are TRBV4-2 and TRBJ2-3; 8 positions match TRBD2. CDR1 is LGHNA, CDR2 YNFKEQ, per germline. V gave up 0 bases and J gave up 1 base; unmatched junction bases: 9. CDR3 length equals 18 residues. Here the CDR3 reads CASSQEGPRGRRTDTQYF. The CDR3, as DNA: TGTGCCAGCAGCCAAGAGGGCCCCCGCGGGAGGCGCACAGATACGCAGTATTTT.

The chain employs TRBV6-1 and TRBJ2-3; 9 bases agree with TRBD2. The CDR3 totals 15 residues. Germline V gives CDR1 MNHNS, CDR2 SASEGT. V was clipped by 7 bases and J by 0 bases; unmatched bases: 5. This CDR3 reads CASTPTSGSTDTQYF. For the CDR3, the DNA is TGTGCCAGCACCCCGACTAGCGGAAGCACAGATACGCAGTATTTT.

The chain has TRBV27 and TRBJ2-2; a possible D gene is TRBD2 (6 bases). The V gene's germline CDR1 is MNHEY and CDR2 SMNVEV (reference sequence). The CDR3 spans 13 residues. The germline V and J ends were trimmed by 7 bases and 5 bases, with 11 bases remaining between them. This CDR3 reads CASKIRGTGELFF. DNA for the CDR3: TGTGCCAGCAAGATACGGGGGACCGGGGAGCTGTTTTTT.

The rearrangement joins TRBV9 to TRBJ2-7; TRBD1 matches at 7 bases. This CDR3 has 15 residues. Germline CDR1 is SGDLS and CDR2 is YYNGEE. V dropped 3 bases and J dropped 7; count of bases not matched to a gene: 13. CDR3 bases: TGTGCCAGCAGCGCTCGATCGGACAGGCGGGCGGAGCAGTACTTC. Amino acid sequence: CASSARSDRRAEQYF.

The chain employs TRBV29-1 and TRBJ2-7; the D gene could be TRBD1 or TRBD2 (6 bases each). Germline CDR1 and CDR2: SQVTM and ANQGSEA. The CDR3 has 14 residues. Trimming pared 1 base from V and 0 bases from J, leaving 10 bases between. The chain's CDR3 is CSVEGGGSSYEQYF. As DNA, the CDR3 is TGCAGCGTTGAAGGAGGGGGGAGCTCCTACGAGCAGTACTTC.

The CDR3 DNA reads TGTGCCAGCAGCTTAGTCGCCACTGAAGCTTTCTTT. Its protein product is CASSLVATEAFF. The rearrangement uses TRBV7-9 and TRBJ1-1; D ambiguous. CDR3 length: 12 residues. Germline V lookup: CDR1 SEHNR, CDR2 FQNEAQ (reference sequence). Between the trimmed V and J ends, which lost 1 base and 4 bases, there was a span of 4 bases.

V gene TRBV25-1 combines with J gene TRBJ2-7, with TRBD2 as a possible D gene (7 bases). The CDR3 spans 13 residues. Germline CDR1 is MGHDK and CDR2 is SYGVNS. V shed 1 base and J shed 6 bases, with 10 bases lying between them. The CDR3 loop reads CASSESRGGEQYF. CDR3 DNA sequence: TGTGCCAGCAGTGAATCAAGGGGGGGCGAGCAGTACTTC.

The chain employs TRBV7-8 and TRBJ1-1; D remains ambiguous. The V gene's germline CDR1 is SGHVS and CDR2 FQNEAQ. This CDR3 is 14 amino acids long. V was cut by 2 bases and J by 5 bases, with 12 bases left in between. The CDR3 nucleotides are TGTGCCAGCAGCTTATTACGGCCGCGGACTGAAGCTTTCTTT. Its translation is CASSLLRPRTEAFF.